A single sample is the source of the 9 T cell receptor beta chains below, sequenced in a study of T cells in localized non-small cell lung cancer. Clones were sequenced by immunoSEQ multiplex PCR, and TCRdb holds only the in-frame ones, with some missing. The sample consists of about 18,000 clones, around nine tenths of them appearing once. The sample here was peripheral blood, taken before any cancer treatment. The source of these receptors is a male donor at least 60 years old with stage II squamous cell lung carcinoma.

The V and J genes are TRBV29-1 and TRBJ2-3, with 9 bases aligning to TRBD1. V lost 6 bases and J lost 4; bases outside the gene matches: 8. Germline CDR1 reads SQVTM; CDR2 reads ANQGSEA. The CDR3 extends over 14 amino acids. The CDR3 loop is CSVDGTGISDTQYF. CDR3 DNA sequence: TGCAGCGTCGACGGGACAGGGATATCAGATACGCAGTATTTT.

V and J are TRBV19 and TRBJ2-7; D is perhaps TRBD1 (6 bases). V lost 3 bases and J 2 bases, leaving 23 bases between the germline ends. The CDR3 spans 18 residues. Germline V gene lookup returns CDR1 LNHDA and CDR2 SQIVND (reference sequence). CDR3 DNA sequence: TGTGCCAGTAGTATCCTATTCTCGGGACACTTAGCACCCTACGAGCAGTACTTC. It is translated as CASSILFSGHLAPYEQYF. The variable domain in full, completed from reference TRBV19 and TRBJ2-7, reads DGGITQSPKYLFRKEGQNVTLSCEQNLNHDAMYWYRQDPGQGLRLIYYSQIVNDFQKGDIAEGYSVSREKKESFPLTVTSAQKNPTAFYLCASSILFSGHLAPYEQYFGPGTRLTVT.

The chain joins TRBV27 to TRBJ2-7; TRBD1 is a possible D gene (6 bases). V lost 3 bases and J 3 bases, leaving 15 bases between the germline ends. The CDR3 is made up of 15 amino acids. Per germline, CDR1 MNHEY and CDR2 SMNVEV (reference sequence). The CDR3 DNA reads as TGTGCCAGCAGTTTGAGTCCCGGGACACACTACGAGCAGTACTTC. This translates into CASSLSPGTHYEQYF.

The J gene is TRBJ2-3, the V gene TRBV6-6, with 9 bases lining up with TRBD2. Per the germline V gene, CDR1 is MNHNY and CDR2 is SVGAGI (reference sequence). J gave up 4 bases and V 7 bases, and 12 bases lay outside the gene matches. This CDR3 comprises 16 residues. The CDR3 DNA sequence: TGTGCCAGCACCCCCGTAGCGGGAGCTACCCCAGATACGCAGTATTTT. It encodes CASTPVAGATPDTQYF.

About this clone: Additional DNA sequences in this sample encode the identical CDR3. CDR3 loop: CASSVVDSSYEQYF. The CDR3 nucleotides read TGTGCCAGCAGCGTAGTCGACAGCTCCTACGAGCAGTACTTC. The chain links TRBV9 to TRBJ2-7; tentatively, D is TRBD1 (5 bases). Looked up from germline, CDR1 is SGDLS and CDR2 is YYNGEE. V lost 0 bases to trimming and J lost 0 bases, with 7 bases between them. This CDR3 has 14 residues.

The chain recombines TRBV6-4 with TRBJ2-1; 12 bases agree with TRBD2. The trim removed 0 bases at V and 6 bases at J, leaving 0 bases unmatched. This CDR3 spans 15 amino acids. Germline V gene sequence: CDR1 MRHNA, CDR2 SNTAGT. The CDR3 region has the DNA TGTGCCAGCAGTGACTCGACTAGCGGGAGCAATGAGCAGTTCTTC. It encodes CASSDSTSGSNEQFF.

The chain links TRBV28 to TRBJ1-4, with D tentatively TRBD1 (5 bases). The germline V and J ends were trimmed by 6 bases and 6 bases, with 14 bases remaining between them. Germline CDR1 reads MDHEN; CDR2 reads SYDVKM. This CDR3 is built from 14 residues. The CDR3 DNA follows: TGTGCCAGCAGAAAACAGGTTGAAGATGAAAAACTGTTTTTT. Its translation: CASRKQVEDEKLFF.

CDR3 DNA: TGTGCCAGCAGTGAAAACAGGAGCAATCAGCCCCAGCATTTT. The encoded protein is CASSENRSNQPQHF. The V gene is TRBV2, the J gene TRBJ1-5; D perhaps matches TRBD1 (5 bases). This CDR3 has 14 amino acids. Deletions cut 2 bases from V and 1 base from J, with 6 bases between. Per the germline V gene, CDR1 is SNHLY and CDR2 is FYNNEI.

This clone has only a few counts. This rearrangement joins TRBV7-8 to TRBJ2-7; D might be TRBD2 (6 bases). CDR1 SGHVS and CDR2 FQNEAQ come from the germline V gene. The CDR3 spans 13 residues. The V end lost 1 base, the J end lost 5 bases, and 9 bases lay between the germline ends. The CDR3: CASSLGGVNEQYF. CDR3 in DNA: TGTGCCAGCAGCTTAGGGGGGGTAAACGAGCAGTACTTC.